This T cell receptor (beta chain) was retrieved from a study of Graves' ophthalmopathy and Graves' hyperthyroidism. General study results and limits: Ophthalmopathy progression was predicted by the model at approximately 71% sensitivity and about 72% specificity. Thyroid clonotypes that were expanded above 0.001 frequency mostly also appeared in blood.

This clonotype was found many times. Its antigen is unknown. Its ends do not fully match the called genes, so a read error is possible. Someone took the PBMCs out of more than 8.5 ml of fresh peripheral blood. CDR3 regions of TCR beta were amplified from RNA transcripts. First-round RT-PCR relied on HTBI primers, and a second-round multiplex PCR came next. One entry per CDR3 protein, called by TCRdb with MiXCR from the multiplex PCR reads. This sample yields around 670,000 distinct CDR3 sequences, of which 35% to 50% are seen a single time; roughly 45% belongs to the top ten. The CDR3 has 13 residues. The germline V gene encodes CDR1 SNHLY and CDR2 FYNNEI.

The chain is built from TRBV2 and TRBJ1-5; D call uncertain. Sequencing input: peripheral blood. This clonotype originated in an adult man with Graves' ophthalmopathy. This chain's CDR3 is CASSVSGNQPQHF. The DNA for the CDR3 is TGCGCCAGCAGTGTATCCGGGAATCAGCCCCAGCATTTT.